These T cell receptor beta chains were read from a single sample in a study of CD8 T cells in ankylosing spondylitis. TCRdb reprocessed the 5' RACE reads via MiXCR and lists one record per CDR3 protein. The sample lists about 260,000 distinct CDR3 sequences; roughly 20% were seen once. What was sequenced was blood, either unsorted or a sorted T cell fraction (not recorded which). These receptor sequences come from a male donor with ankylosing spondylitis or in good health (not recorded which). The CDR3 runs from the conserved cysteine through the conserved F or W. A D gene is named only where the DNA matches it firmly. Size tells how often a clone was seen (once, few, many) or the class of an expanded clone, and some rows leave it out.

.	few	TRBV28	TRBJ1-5	CASSLSGDNQPQHF	TGTGCCAGCAGTTTATCCGGCGACAATCAGCCCCAGCATTTT
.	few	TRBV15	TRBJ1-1	CATRRGTNTEAFF	TGTGCCACCAGGAGGGGGACGAACACTGAAGCTTTCTTT
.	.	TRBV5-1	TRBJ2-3	CASSSIRGDTQYF	TGCGCCAGCAGCTCCATTAGGGGAGATACGCAGTATTTT
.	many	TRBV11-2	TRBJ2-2	CASSLEAGATGELFF	TGTGCCAGCAGCTTAGAGGCGGGTGCCACCGGGGAGCTGTTTTTT
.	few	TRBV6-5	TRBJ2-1	CASSYRDRLYNEQFF	TGTGCCAGCAGTTATAGGGACCGATTGTACAATGAGCAGTTCTTC
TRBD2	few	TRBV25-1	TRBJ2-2	CASSEGAGPRTGELFF	TGTGCCAGCAGTGAAGGAGCGGGACCTAGGACCGGGGAGCTGTTTTTT
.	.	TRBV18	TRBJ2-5	CASSPDRQETQYF	TGTGCCAGCTCACCGGACAGACAAGAGACCCAGTACTTC
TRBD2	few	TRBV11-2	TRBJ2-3	CASSTPTSGRALSTDTQYF	TGTGCCAGCAGCACTCCGACTAGCGGGAGGGCCCTAAGCACAGATACGCAGTATTTT
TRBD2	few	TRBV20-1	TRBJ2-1	CSARPISGRATNEQFF	TGCAGTGCTAGACCTATAAGCGGGAGGGCCACCAATGAGCAGTTCTTC
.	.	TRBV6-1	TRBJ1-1	CASKRTRDKNTEAFF	TGTGCCAGCAAAAGAACCCGGGACAAGAACACTGAAGCTTTCTTT
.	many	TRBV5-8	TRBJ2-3	CASSLFKYGTDTQYF	TGTGCCAGCAGCTTGTTCAAGTACGGCACAGATACGCAGTATTTT
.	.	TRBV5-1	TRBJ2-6	CASSLEADRGANVLTF	TGCGCCAGCAGCTTGGAGGCTGACCGGGGGGCCAACGTCCTGACTTTC
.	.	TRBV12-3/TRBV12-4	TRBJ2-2	CASSRARTGDGELFF	TGTGCCAGCAGTCGAGCGCGAACGGGGGACGGGGAGCTGTTTTTT
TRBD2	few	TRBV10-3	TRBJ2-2	CALGTSDTGELFF	TGTGCCCTCGGGACTAGCGACACCGGGGAGCTGTTTTTT
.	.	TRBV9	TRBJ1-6	CASSVARDDSPLHF	TGTGCCAGCAGCGTAGCCAGGGACGATTCACCCCTCCACTTT
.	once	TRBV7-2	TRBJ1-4	CASSLGRGGEKLFF	TGTGCCAGCAGCTTAGGGAGGGGAGGAGAAAAACTGTTTTTT
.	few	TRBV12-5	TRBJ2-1	CASGFGRDNEQFF	TGTGCTAGTGGTTTCGGAAGGGACAATGAGCAGTTCTTC
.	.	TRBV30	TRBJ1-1	CAWSEVTEAFF	TGTGCCTGGAGTGAAGTCACTGAAGCTTTCTTT
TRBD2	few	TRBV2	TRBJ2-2	CASNTGLYNTGELFF	TGTGCCAGCAACACGGGACTATATAACACCGGGGAGCTGTTTTTT
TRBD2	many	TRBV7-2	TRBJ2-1	CASSLASGRVHNEQFF	TGTGCCAGCAGCTTAGCTAGCGGGAGGGTCCACAATGAGCAGTTCTTC
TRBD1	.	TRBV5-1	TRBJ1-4	CASSTGTGREKLFF	TGCGCCAGCAGCACCGGGACAGGGAGGGAAAAACTGTTTTTT
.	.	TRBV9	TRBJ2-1	CASSVDQGGLYNEQFF	TGTGCCAGCAGCGTAGATCAGGGGGGCCTCTACAATGAGCAGTTCTTC
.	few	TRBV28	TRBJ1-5	CASRDPLGNQPQHF	TGTGCCAGCAGGGACCCCTTGGGCAATCAGCCCCAGCATTTT
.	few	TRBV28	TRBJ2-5	CASSFAGFETQYF	TGTGCCAGCAGTTTCGCGGGTTTCGAGACCCAGTACTTC
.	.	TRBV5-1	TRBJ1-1	CASSVTQLANTEAFF	TGCGCCAGCAGCGTGACCCAATTGGCTAACACTGAAGCTTTCTTT
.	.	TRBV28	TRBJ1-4	CASSLAKRQVEKLFF	TGTGCCAGCAGTTTAGCGAAAAGACAGGTCGAAAAACTGTTTTTT
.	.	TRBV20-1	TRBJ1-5	CSVFRGDSNQPQHF	TGCAGTGTTTTTAGGGGGGATAGCAATCAGCCCCAGCATTTT
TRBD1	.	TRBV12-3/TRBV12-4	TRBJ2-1	CASSPTQGAHNEQFF	TGTGCCAGCAGCCCTACTCAGGGGGCACACAATGAGCAGTTCTTC
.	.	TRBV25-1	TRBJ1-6	CASSGFGTPRHRTTASYNSPLHF	TGTGCCAGCAGTGGCTTCGGGACACCGCGCCACCGTACCACCGCCTCCTATAATTCACCCCTCCACTTT
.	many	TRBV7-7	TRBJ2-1	CASSQNRDNEQFF	TGTGCCAGCAGCCAAAATAGGGACAATGAGCAGTTCTTC
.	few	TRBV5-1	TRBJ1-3	CASSSSRITPGTTIYF	TGCGCCAGCAGTAGCAGCCGGATCACCCCGGGTACCACCATATATTTT
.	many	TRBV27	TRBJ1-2	CASSLSRTDYGYTF	TGTGCCAGCAGTTTATCGCGGACAGACTATGGCTACACCTTC
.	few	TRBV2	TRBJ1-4	CASSDLQGNEKLFF	TGTGCCAGCAGTGATCTGCAGGGGAATGAAAAACTGTTTTTT
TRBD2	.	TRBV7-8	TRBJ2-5	CASSLGAGGQETQYF	TGTGCCAGCAGCTTAGGTGCGGGAGGTCAAGAGACCCAGTACTTC
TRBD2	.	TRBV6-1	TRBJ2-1	CASSGEGTRRNEQFF	TGTGCCAGCAGTGGGGAAGGGACTAGGCGGAATGAGCAGTTCTTC
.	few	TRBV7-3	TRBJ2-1	CASSLRGPLDNEQFF	TGTGCCAGCAGCTTACGGGGCCCCTTAGACAATGAGCAGTTCTTC
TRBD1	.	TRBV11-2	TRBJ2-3	CASSGRTGWADTQYF	TGTGCCAGCAGCGGAAGGACAGGGTGGGCAGATACGCAGTATTTT
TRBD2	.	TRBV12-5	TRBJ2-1	CASARGGSRMNEQFF	TGTGCTAGTGCCCGCGGCGGGAGTCGTATGAATGAGCAGTTCTTC
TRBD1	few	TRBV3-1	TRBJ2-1	CASSQGQGKQFF	TGTGCCAGCAGCCAAGGACAGGGGAAGCAGTTCTTC
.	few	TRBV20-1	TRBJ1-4	CSARERQTNEKLFF	TGCAGTGCTAGAGAACGGCAAACTAATGAAAAACTGTTTTTT
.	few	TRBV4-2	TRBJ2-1	CASSRGGTDEQFF	TGTGCCAGCAGCCGTGGGGGGACGGATGAGCAGTTCTTC
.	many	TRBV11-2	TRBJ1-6	CASSQTGDYNSPLHF	TGTGCCAGCAGCCAAACAGGAGACTATAATTCACCCCTCCACTTT
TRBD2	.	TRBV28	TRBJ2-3	CASSLPASGGNTQYF	TGTGCCAGCAGTTTACCGGCTAGCGGGGGGAATACGCAGTATTTT
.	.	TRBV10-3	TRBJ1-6	CATCPDQGYNSPLHF	TGTGCCACCTGCCCAGACCAGGGCTATAATTCACCCCTCCACTTT
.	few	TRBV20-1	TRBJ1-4	CSARDLGVGNEKLFF	TGCAGTGCTAGAGATCTGGGGGTTGGTAATGAAAAACTGTTTTTT
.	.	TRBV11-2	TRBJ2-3	CASSGQLGTTDTQYF	TGTGCCAGCAGCGGACAACTGGGGACCACAGATACGCAGTATTTT
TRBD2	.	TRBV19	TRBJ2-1	CASRPLRGQTSGAYNEQFF	TGTGCCAGTAGGCCCCTTAGAGGACAGACTAGCGGAGCCTACAATGAGCAGTTCTTC
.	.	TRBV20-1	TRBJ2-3	CSARERSTDTQYF	TGCAGTGCTAGAGAGAGGAGCACAGATACGCAGTATTTT
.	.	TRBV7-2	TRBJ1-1	CASGFPGLTEAFF	TGTGCCAGCGGCTTCCCAGGTCTGACTGAAGCTTTCTTT
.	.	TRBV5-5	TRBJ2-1	CASRPSRATYNEQFF	TGTGCCAGCAGACCCTCTCGGGCTACCTACAATGAGCAGTTCTTC
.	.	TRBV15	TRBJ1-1	CATSREGYGVGSGNTEAFF	TGTGCCACCAGCAGAGAGGGATACGGGGTAGGATCGGGAAACACTGAAGCTTTCTTT